This record covers a single T cell receptor (beta chain). The antigen is unknown. The germline V gene encodes CDR1 GTSNPN and CDR2 SVGIG (reference sequence). The CDR3 consists of 15 residues. The V and J ends lost 3 bases and 4 bases respectively, with 18 bases between them. This sample is part of a study of multiple sclerosis patients with progressive multifocal leukoencephalopathy. Study conclusions and caveats: Findings may reflect JC virus infection or just general immunocompromise.

Sequencing was performed with immunoSEQ multiplex PCR; in TCRdb, only in-frame clones are kept and a portion is missing. This sample has about 30,000 clones; about 90% occur once, and the top ten carry about 3.2%. Time point noted: time of PML onset. Detection of JC virus DNA in cerebrospinal fluid confirmed PML diagnosed from clinical and MRI findings. After about 15 to 56 months on natalizumab, the natalizumab-treated patients developed PML. The specimen was PBMCs, collected from a patient treated with natalizumab. The receptor comes from a human donor with progressive multifocal leukoencephalopathy. The chain uses TRBV30 and TRBJ1-2, with D unclear. The CDR3 loop reads CAWRPASSRVYGYTF. CDR3 sequence (DNA): TGTGCCTGGAGACCCGCCAGCTCCCGTGTCTATGGCTACACCTTC.